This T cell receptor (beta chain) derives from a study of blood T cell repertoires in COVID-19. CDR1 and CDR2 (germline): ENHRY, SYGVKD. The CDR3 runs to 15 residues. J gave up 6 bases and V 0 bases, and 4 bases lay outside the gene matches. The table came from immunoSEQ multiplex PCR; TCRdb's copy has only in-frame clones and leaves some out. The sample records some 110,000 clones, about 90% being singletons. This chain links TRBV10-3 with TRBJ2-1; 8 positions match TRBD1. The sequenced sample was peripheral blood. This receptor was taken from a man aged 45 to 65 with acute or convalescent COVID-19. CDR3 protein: CAISESPDRVNEQFF. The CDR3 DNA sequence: TGTGCCATCAGTGAGTCCCCGGACAGGGTCAATGAGCAGTTCTTC.